This TCR beta chain was recorded in a study of cytomegalovirus exposure and HLA in healthy donors. Study as a whole: The use of the same platform for the roughly 120 validation repertoires and the roughly 700 first-cohort repertoires was reported by a later analysis.

Worth noting for this clone: The target antigen is unknown.

It was the roughly 130-subject validation cohort, separate from the roughly 700-subject first cohort, to which the donors belonged. The CDR3 has 15 amino acids. With V trimmed by 2 bases and J by 0 bases, 4 bases remained unmatched. From germline, CDR1 is MNHNS and CDR2 SASEGT. Whole-study results and caveats: Reportedly, cytomegalovirus status was diagnosed with high sensitivity and specificity. It was around 160 TCR beta chains that were listed as cytomegalovirus-associated.

Profiling relied on immunoSEQ multiplex PCR, and the TCRdb table lists in-frame clones only, not all of them. This table holds 110,000 or so clones, roughly 84% found once. This TCR derives from a woman younger than 35 in good health and CMV-seronegative. The rearrangement joins TRBV6-1 to TRBJ2-7; 7 bases match TRBD1. Material for sequencing was PBMCs. This CDR3 reads CASSESQGSSYEQYF. In DNA, the CDR3 is TGTGCCAGCAGTGAATCACAGGGGAGCTCCTACGAGCAGTACTTC.